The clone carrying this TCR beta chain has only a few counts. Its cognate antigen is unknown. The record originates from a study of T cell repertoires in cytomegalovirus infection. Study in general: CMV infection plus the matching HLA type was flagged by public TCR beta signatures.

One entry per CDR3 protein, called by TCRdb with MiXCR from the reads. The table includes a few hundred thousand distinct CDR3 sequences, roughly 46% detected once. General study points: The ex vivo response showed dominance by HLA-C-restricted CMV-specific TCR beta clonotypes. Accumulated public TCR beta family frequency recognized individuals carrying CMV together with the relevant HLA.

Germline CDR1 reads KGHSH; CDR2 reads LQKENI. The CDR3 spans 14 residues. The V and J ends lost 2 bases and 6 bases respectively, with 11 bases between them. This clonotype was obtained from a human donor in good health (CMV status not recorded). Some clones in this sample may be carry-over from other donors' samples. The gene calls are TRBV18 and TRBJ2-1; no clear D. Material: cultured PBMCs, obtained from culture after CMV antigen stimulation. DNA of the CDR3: TGTGCCAGCTCACCAAGCGTTTCGGGCAATGAGCAGTTCTTC. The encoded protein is CASSPSVSGNEQFF.